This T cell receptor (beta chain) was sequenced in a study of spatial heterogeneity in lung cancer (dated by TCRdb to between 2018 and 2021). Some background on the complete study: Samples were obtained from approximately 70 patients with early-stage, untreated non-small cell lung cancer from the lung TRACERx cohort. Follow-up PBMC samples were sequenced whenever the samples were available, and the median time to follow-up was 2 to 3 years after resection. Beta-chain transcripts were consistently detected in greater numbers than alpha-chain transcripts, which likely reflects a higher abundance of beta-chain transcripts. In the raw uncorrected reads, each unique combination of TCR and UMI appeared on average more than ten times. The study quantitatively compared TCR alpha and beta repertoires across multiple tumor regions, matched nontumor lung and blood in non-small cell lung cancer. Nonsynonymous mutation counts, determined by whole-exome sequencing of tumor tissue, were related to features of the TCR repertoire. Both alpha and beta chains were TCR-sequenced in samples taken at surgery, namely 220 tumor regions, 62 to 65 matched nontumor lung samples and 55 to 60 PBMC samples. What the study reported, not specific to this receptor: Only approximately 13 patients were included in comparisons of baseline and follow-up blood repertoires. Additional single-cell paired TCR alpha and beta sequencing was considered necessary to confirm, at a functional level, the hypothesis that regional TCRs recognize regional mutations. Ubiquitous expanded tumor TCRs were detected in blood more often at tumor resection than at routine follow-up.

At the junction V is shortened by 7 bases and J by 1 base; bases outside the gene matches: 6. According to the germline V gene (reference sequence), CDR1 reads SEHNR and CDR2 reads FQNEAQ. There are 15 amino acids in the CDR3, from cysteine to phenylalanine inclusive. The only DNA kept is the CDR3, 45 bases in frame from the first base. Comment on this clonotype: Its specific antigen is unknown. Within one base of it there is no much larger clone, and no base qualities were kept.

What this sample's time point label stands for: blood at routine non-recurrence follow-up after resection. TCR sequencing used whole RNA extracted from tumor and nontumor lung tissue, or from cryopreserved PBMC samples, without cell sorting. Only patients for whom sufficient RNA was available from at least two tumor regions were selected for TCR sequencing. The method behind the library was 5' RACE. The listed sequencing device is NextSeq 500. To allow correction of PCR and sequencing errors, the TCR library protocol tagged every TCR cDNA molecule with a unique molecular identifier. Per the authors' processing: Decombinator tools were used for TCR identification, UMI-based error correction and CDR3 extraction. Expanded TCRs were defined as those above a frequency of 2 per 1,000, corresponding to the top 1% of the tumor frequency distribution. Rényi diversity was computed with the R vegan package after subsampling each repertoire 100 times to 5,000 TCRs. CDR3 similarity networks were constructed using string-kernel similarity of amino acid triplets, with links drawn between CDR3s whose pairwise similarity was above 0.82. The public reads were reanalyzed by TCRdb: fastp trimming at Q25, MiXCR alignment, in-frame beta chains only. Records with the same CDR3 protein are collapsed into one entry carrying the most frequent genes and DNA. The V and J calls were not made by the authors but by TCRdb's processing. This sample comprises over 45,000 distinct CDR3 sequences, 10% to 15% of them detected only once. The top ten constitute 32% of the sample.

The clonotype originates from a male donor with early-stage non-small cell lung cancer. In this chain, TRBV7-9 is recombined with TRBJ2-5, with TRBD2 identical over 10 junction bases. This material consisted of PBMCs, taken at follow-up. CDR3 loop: CASIAGGSIQETQYF. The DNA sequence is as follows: TGTGCCAGCATAGCGGGGGGCTCTATCCAAGAGACCCAGTACTTC.